These T cell receptor beta chains were read from a single sample in a study of blood T cell repertoires in COVID-19. Method: immunoSEQ multiplex PCR; TCRdb's copy keeps in-frame clones and lacks some. The sample has under 200,000 clones; 88% are singletons. Sequencing was done on a sample of peripheral blood. The source of these receptors is a man aged 35-49 years with active or convalescent COVID-19. CDR3s include the opening cysteine and the closing phenylalanine or tryptophan. The D gene is left open where the match is weak. Size tells how often a clone was seen (once, few, many) or the class of an expanded clone, and some rows leave it out.

DNA: TGTGCCAGCAGCCAAGAAAGGGGCTCTGGGGCCAACGTCCTGACTTTC
CDR3: CASSQERGSGANVLTF
V: TRBV4-2
J: TRBJ2-6
size: -
D: -

DNA: TGTGCCAGCGTCTGGGCGAGGACACGCAATCAGCCCCAGCATTTT
CDR3: CASVWARTRNQPQHF
V: TRBV28
J: TRBJ1-5
size: -
D: -

DNA: TGTGCCACCAGGCAGGGGAATTACAATGAGCAGTTCTTC
CDR3: CATRQGNYNEQFF
V: TRBV24-1
J: TRBJ2-1
size: -
D: -

DNA: TGCAGCGTTGATTTGCGGCAGGGGCTGATCGAATCCACTGAAGCTTTCTTT
CDR3: CSVDLRQGLIESTEAFF
V: TRBV29-1
J: TRBJ1-1
size: -
D: -

DNA: TGTGCCAGCAGCTTCTCGGGACAGAAAAACATTCAGTACTTC
CDR3: CASSFSGQKNIQYF
V: TRBV11-3
J: TRBJ2-4
size: once
D: TRBD1

DNA: TGTGCCAGCAGGAGGGACAGGGGAAGCACCGGGGAGCTGTTTTTT
CDR3: CASRRDRGSTGELFF
V: TRBV5-6
J: TRBJ2-2
size: -
D: TRBD1

DNA: TGTGCCAGCTCGACAGAACAGGGGAATAATTCACCCCTCCACTTT
CDR3: CASSTEQGNNSPLHF
V: TRBV18
J: TRBJ1-6
size: -
D: TRBD1

DNA: TGTGCCAGCAGTTGGGGTCCGGGGGAGCAGTACTTC
CDR3: CASSWGPGEQYF
V: TRBV27
J: TRBJ2-7
size: -
D: -

DNA: TGTGCCAGCACCTCCAGGTCGGGACAGGGCTCCGGGAGCTACACCTTC
CDR3: CASTSRSGQGSGSYTF
V: TRBV6-6
J: TRBJ1-2
size: -
D: TRBD1

DNA: TGTGTCAGCAGCGGACTTCTGGGGAACACTGAAGCTTTCTTT
CDR3: CVSSGLLGNTEAFF
V: TRBV27
J: TRBJ1-1
size: -
D: -

DNA: TGTGCCAGCAGCGTAGCTCGGGGGGGCGAGCAGTTCTTC
CDR3: CASSVARGGEQFF
V: TRBV9
J: TRBJ2-1
size: -
D: TRBD2

DNA: TGTGCCAGCAGCCAGGGGGGTATTTCCTATAATTCACCCCTCCACTTT
CDR3: CASSQGGISYNSPLHF
V: TRBV4-2
J: TRBJ1-6
size: -
D: -

DNA: TGTGCCAGCAGCTTAGCACAGGGGCCGGTTCAGCCCCAGCATTTT
CDR3: CASSLAQGPVQPQHF
V: TRBV7-8
J: TRBJ1-5
size: many
D: TRBD1

DNA: TGTGCGATTGGGACAGGAACTAATTCACCCCTCCACTTT
CDR3: CAIGTGTNSPLHF
V: TRBV19
J: TRBJ1-6
size: -
D: TRBD1